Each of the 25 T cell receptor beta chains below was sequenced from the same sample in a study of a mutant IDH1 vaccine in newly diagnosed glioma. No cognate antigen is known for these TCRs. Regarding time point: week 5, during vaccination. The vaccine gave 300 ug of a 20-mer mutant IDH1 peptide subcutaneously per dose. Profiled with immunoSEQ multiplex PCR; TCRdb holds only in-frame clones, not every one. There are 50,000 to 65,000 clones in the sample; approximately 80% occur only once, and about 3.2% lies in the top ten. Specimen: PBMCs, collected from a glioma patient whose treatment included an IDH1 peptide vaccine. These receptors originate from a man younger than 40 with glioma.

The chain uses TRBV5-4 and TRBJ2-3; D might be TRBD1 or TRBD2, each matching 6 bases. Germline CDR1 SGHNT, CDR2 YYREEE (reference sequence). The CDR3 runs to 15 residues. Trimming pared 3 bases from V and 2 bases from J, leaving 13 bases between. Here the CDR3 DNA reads TGTGCCAGCAGCTGGGGGGCACCTTTCACAGATACGCAGTATTTT. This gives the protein CASSWGAPFTDTQYF.

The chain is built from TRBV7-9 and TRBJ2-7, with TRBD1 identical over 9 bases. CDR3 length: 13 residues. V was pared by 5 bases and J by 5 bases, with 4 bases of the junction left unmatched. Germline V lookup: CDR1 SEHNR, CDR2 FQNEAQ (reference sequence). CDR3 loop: CASSERTGDEQYF. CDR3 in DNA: TGTGCCAGCAGCGAGAGGACAGGGGACGAGCAGTACTTC.

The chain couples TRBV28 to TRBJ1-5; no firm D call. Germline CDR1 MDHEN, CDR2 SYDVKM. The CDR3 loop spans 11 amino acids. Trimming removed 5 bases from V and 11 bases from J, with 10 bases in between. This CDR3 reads CASSQRQAQHF. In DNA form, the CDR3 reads TGTGCCAGCAGTCAGAGGCAGGCCCAGCATTTT.

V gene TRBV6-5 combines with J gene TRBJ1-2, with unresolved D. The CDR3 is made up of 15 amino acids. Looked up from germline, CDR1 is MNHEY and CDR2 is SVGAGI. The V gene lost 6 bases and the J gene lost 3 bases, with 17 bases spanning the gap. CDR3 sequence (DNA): TGTGCCAGCAGCCCTAGGGAGTTGATGGACTATGGCTACACCTTC. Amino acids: CASSPRELMDYGYTF.

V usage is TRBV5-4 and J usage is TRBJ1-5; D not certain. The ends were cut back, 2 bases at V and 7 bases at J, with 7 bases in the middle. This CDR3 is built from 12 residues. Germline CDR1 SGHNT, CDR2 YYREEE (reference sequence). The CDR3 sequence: CASSLIGQPQHF. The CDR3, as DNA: TGTGCCAGCAGCTTAATTGGACAGCCCCAGCATTTT.

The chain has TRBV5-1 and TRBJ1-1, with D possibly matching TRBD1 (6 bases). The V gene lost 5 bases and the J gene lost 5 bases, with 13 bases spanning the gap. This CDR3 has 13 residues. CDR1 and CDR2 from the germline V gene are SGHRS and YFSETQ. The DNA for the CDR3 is TGCGCCAGCAGGACAGGTCGGGAGACTGAAGCTTTCTTT. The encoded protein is CASRTGRETEAFF.

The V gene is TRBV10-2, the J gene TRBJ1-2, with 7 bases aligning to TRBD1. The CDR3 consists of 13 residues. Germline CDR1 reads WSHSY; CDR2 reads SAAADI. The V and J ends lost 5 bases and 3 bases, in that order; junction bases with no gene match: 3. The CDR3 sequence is CASSPGTDYGYTF. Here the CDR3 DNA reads TGCGCCAGCAGTCCCGGGACAGACTATGGCTACACCTTC.

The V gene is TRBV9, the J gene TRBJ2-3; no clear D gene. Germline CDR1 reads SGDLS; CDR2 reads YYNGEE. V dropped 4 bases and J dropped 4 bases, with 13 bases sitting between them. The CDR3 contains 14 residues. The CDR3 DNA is TGTGCCAGCAGCCCAGGCGCCGGACCAGATACGCAGTATTTT. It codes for CASSPGAGPDTQYF.

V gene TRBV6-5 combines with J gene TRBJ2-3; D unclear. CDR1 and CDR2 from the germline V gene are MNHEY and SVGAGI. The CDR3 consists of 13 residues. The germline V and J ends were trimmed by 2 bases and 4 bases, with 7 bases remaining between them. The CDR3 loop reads CASSYRPADTQYF. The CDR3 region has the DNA TGTGCCAGCAGTTACCGCCCAGCAGATACGCAGTATTTT.

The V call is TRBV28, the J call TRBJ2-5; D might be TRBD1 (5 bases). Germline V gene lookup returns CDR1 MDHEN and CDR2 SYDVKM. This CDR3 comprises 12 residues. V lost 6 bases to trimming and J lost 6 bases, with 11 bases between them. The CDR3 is CASRSGLQTQYF. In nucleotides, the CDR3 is TGTGCCAGCAGGTCAGGGTTACAGACCCAGTACTTC.

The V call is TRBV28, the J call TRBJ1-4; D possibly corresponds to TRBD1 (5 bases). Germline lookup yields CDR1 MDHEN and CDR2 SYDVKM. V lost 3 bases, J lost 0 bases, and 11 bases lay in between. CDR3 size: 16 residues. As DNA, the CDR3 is TGTGCCAGCAGTTTCAGCGACAGTCCAACTAATGAAAAACTGTTTTTT. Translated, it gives CASSFSDSPTNEKLFF.

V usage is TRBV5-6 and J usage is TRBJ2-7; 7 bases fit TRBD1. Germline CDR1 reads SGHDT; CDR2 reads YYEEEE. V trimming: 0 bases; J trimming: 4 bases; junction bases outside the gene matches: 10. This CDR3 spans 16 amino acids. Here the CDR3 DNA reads TGTGCCAGCAGCTTGGTTGGGACAGCGATCCTTTACGAGCAGTACTTC. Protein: CASSLVGTAILYEQYF.

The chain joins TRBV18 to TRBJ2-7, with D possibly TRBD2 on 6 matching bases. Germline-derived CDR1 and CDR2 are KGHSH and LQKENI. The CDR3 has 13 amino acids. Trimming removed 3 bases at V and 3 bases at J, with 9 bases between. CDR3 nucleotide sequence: TGTGCCAGCTCACCGGGACTGAACTACGAGCAGTACTTC. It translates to CASSPGLNYEQYF.

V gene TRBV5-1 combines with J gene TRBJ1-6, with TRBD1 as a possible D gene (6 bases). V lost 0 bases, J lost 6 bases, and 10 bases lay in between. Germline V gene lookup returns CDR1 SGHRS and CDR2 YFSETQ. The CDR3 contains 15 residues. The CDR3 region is CASSLVQGGNSPLHF. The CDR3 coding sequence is TGCGCCAGCAGCTTGGTACAGGGCGGTAATTCACCCCTCCACTTT.

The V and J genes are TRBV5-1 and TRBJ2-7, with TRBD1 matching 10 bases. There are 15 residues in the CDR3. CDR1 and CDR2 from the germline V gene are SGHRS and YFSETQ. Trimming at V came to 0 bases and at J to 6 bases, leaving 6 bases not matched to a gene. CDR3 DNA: TGCGCCAGCAGCTTGGTGGCGGGGACAGGGGTCGAGCAGTACTTC. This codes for CASSLVAGTGVEQYF.

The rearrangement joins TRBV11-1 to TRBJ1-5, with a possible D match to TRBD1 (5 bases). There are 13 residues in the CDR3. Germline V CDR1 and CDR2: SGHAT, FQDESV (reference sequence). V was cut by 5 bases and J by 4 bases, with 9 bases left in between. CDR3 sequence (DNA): TGTGCCAGCAGCCCCGGGGCTAATCAGCCCCAGCATTTT. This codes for CASSPGANQPQHF.

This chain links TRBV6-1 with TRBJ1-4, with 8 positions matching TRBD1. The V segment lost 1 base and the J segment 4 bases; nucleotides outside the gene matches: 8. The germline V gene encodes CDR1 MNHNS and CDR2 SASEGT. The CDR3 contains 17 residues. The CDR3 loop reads CASSEVTRGRSNEKLFF. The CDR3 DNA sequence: TGTGCCAGCAGTGAAGTAACCAGGGGGCGCAGTAATGAAAAACTGTTTTTT.

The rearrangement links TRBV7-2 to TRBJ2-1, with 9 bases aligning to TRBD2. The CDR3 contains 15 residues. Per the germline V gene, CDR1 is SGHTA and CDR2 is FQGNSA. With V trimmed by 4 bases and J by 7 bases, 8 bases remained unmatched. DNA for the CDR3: TGTGCCAGCAGCTCCTACTTGCTAGCGGGGAATGAGCAGTTCTTC. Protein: CASSSYLLAGNEQFF.

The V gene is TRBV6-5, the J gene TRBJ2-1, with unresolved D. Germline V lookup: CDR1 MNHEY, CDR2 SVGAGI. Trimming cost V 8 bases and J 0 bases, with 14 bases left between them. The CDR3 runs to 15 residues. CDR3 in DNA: TGTGCCAGCTCCCAAGACGAGAGCTCCTACAATGAGCAGTTCTTC. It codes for CASSQDESSYNEQFF.

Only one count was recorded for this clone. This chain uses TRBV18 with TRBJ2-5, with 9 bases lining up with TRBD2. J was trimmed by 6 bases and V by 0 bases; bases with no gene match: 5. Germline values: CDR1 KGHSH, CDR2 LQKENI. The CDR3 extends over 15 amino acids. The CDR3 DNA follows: TGTGCCAGCTCACCACCGCGCGGGGGGGCCCAGACCCAGTACTTC. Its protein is CASSPPRGGAQTQYF.

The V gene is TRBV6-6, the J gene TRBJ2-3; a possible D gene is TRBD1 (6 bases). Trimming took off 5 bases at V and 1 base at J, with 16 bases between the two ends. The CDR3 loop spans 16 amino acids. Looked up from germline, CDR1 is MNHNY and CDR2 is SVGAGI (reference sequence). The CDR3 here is CASSPPGQLGTDTQYF. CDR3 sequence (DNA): TGTGCCAGCAGTCCTCCGGGACAACTCGGCACAGATACGCAGTATTTT.

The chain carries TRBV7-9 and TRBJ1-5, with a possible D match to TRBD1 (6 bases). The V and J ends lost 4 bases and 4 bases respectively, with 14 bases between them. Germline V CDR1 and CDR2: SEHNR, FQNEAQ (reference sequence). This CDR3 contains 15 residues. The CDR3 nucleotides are TGTGCCAGCAGCTCGTCGGGGGCGAGTAATCAGCCCCAGCATTTT. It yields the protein CASSSSGASNQPQHF.

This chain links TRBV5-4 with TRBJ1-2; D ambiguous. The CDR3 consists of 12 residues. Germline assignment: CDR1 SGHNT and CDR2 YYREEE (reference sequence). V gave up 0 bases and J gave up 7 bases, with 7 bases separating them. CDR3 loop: CASSLAQTGYTF. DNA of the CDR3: TGTGCCAGCAGCTTGGCACAGACTGGCTACACCTTC.

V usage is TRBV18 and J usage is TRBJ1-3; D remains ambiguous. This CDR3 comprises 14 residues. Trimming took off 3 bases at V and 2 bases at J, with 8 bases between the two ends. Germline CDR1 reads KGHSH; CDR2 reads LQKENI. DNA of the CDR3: TGTGCCAGCTCACCGGAGTATCCTGGAAACACCATATATTTT. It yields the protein CASSPEYPGNTIYF.

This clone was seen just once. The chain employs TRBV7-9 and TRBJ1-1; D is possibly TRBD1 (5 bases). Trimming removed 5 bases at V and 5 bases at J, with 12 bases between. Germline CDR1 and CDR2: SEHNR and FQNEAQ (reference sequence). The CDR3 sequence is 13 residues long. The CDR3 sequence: CASSPPGRTEAFF. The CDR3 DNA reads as TGTGCCAGCAGCCCCCCAGGGAGGACTGAAGCTTTCTTT.